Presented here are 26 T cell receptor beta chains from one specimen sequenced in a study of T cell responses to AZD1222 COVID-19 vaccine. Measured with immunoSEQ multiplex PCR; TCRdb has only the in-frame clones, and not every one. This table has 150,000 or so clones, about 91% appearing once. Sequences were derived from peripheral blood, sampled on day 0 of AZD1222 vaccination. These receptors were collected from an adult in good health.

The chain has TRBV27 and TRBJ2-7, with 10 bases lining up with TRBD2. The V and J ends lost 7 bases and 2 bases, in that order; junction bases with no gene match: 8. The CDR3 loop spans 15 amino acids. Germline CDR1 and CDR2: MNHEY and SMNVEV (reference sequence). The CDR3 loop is CASTPIAGGPYEQYF. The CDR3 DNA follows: TGTGCCAGCACCCCCATAGCGGGGGGACCCTACGAGCAGTACTTC.

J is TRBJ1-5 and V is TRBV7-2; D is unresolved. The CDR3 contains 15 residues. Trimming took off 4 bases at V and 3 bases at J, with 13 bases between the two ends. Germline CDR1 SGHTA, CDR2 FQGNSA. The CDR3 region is CASSSSLGYNQPQHF. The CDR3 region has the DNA TGTGCCAGCAGCTCGTCCCTGGGCTACAATCAGCCCCAGCATTTT.

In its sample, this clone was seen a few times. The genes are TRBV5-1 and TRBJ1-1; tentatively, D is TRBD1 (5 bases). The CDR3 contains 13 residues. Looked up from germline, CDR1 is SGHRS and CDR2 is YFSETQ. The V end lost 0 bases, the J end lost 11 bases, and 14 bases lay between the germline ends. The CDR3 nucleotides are TGCGCCAGCAGCTTGGGTGGGGGTACAGAGGCTTTCTTT. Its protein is CASSLGGGTEAFF. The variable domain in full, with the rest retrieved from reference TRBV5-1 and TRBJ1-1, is KAGVTQTPRYLIKTRGQQVTLSCSPISGHRSVSWYQQTPGQGLQFLFEYFSETQRNKGNFPGRFSGRQFSNSRSEMNVSTLELGDSALYLCASSLGGGTEAFFGQGTRLTVV.

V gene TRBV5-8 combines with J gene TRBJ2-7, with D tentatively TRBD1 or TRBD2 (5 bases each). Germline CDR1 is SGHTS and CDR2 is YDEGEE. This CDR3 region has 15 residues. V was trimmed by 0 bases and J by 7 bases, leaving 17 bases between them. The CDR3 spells CASSLEGRGLEEQYF. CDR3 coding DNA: TGTGCCAGCAGCTTGGAAGGTCGGGGCTTGGAAGAGCAGTACTTC. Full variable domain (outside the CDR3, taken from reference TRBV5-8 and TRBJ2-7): EAGVTQSPTHLIKTRGQQATLRCSPISGHTSVYWYQQALGLGLQFLLWYDEGEERNRGNFPPRFSGRQFPNYSSELNVNALELEDSALYLCASSLEGRGLEEQYFGPGTRLTVT.

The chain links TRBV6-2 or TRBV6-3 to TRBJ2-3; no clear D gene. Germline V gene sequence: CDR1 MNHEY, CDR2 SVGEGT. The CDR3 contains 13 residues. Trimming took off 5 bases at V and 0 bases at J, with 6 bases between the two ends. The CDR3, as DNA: TGTGCCAGCAGTCGCGGTAGCACAGATACGCAGTATTTT. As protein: CASSRGSTDTQYF.

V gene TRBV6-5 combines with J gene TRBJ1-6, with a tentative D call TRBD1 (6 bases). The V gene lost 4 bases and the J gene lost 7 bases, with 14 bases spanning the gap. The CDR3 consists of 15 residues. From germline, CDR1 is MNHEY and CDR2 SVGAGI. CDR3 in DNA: TGTGCCAGCAGTTTAGGGGGGATCGGGAATTCACCCCTCCACTTT. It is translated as CASSLGGIGNSPLHF.

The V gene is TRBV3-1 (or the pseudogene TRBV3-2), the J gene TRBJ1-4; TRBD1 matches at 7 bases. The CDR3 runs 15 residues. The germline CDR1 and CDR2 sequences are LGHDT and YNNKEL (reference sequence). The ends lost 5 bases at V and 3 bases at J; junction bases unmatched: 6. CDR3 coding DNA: TGTGCCAGCAGCGCTTACAGGGGAGCTAATGAAAAACTGTTTTTT. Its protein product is CASSAYRGANEKLFF.

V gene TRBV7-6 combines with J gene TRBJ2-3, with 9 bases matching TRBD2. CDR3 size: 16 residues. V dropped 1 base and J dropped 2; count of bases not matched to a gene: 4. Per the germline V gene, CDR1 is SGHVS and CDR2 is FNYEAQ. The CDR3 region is CASSLGLAGTTDTQYF. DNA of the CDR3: TGTGCCAGCAGCTTAGGGCTAGCGGGGACCACAGATACGCAGTATTTT.

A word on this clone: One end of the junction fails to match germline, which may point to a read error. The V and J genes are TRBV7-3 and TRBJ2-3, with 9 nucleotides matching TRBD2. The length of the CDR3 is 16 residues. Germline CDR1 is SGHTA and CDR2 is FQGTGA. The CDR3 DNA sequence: TGTGCCAGCAGTTTAAGCGGGGGGAAGAACCCAGATACGCAGTATTTT. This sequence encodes CASSLSGGKNPDTQYF.

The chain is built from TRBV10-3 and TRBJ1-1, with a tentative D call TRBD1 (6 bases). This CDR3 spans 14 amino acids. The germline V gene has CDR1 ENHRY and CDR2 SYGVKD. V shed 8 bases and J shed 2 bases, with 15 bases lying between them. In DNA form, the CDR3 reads TGTGCCATCCGAGGCGGACAGCTTAACACTGAAGCTTTCTTT. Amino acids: CAIRGGQLNTEAFF.

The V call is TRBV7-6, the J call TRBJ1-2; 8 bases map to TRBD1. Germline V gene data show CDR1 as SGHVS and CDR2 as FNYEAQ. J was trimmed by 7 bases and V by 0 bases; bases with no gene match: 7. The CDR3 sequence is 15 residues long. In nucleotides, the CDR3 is TGTGCCAGCAGCTTAGCAACGACAGGGGTGGGTGGCTACACCTTC. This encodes CASSLATTGVGGYTF.

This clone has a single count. CDR3: CASSQVRGNTQYF. CDR3 nucleotides: TGTGCCAGCAGCCAAGTTCGGGGGAATACGCAGTATTTT. This sequence joins TRBV3-1 (or the pseudogene TRBV3-2) and TRBJ2-3; the D gene is possibly TRBD2 (6 bases). The CDR3 extends over 13 amino acids. The V gene lost 1 base and the J gene lost 7 bases, with 9 bases spanning the gap. The germline gives CDR1 LGHDT, CDR2 YNNKEL (reference sequence).

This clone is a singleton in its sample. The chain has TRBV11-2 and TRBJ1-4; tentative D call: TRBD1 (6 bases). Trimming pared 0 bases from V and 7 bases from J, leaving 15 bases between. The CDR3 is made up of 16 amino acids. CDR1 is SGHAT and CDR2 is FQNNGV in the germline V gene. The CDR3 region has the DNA TGTGCCAGCAGCTTAGATCTGGGGGGGCGAGGTGAAAAACTGTTTTTT. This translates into CASSLDLGGRGEKLFF.

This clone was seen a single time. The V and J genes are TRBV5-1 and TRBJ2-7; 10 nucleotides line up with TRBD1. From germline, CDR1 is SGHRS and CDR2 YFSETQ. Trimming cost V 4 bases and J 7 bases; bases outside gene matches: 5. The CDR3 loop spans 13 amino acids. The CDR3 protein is CASSVGTGVEQYF. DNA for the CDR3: TGCGCCAGCAGCGTAGGGACAGGGGTAGAGCAGTACTTC. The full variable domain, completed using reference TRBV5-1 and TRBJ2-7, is KAGVTQTPRYLIKTRGQQVTLSCSPISGHRSVSWYQQTPGQGLQFLFEYFSETQRNKGNFPGRFSGRQFSNSRSEMNVSTLELGDSALYLCASSVGTGVEQYFGPGTRLTVT.

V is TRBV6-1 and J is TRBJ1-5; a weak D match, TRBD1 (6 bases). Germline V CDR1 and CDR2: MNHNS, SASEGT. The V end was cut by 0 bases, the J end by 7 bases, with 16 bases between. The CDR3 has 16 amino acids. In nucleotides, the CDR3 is TGTGCCAGCAGTGAAGCAAGGCCAGGGGTTCGACAGCCCCAGCATTTT. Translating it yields CASSEARPGVRQPQHF.

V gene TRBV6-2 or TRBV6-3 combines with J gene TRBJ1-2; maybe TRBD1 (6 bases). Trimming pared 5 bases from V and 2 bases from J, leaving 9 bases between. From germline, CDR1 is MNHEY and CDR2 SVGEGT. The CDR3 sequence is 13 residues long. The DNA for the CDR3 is TGTGCCAGCAGTCGACAGGCGAACTATGGCTACACCTTC. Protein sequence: CASSRQANYGYTF.

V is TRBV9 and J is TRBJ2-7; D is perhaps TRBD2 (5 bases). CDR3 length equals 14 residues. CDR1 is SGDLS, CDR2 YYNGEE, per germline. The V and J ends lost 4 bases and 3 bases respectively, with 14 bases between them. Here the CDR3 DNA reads TGTGCCAGCAGCTTGGGGAACGGGAACTACGAGCAGTACTTC. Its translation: CASSLGNGNYEQYF.

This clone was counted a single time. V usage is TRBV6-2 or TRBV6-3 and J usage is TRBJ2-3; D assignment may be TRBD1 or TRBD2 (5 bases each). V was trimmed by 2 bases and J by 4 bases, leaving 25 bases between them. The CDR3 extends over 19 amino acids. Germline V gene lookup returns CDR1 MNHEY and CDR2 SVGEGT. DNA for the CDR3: TGTGCCAGCAGTTACGCGCCCCCGGGACCCGTCACGGGGCCAGATACGCAGTATTTT. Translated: CASSYAPPGPVTGPDTQYF.

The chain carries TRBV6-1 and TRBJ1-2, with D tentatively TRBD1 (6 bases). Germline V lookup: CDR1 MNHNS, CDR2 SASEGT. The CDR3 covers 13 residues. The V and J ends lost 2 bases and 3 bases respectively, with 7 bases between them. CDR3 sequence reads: CASSEWTDYGYTF. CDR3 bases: TGTGCCAGCAGTGAATGGACAGACTATGGCTACACCTTC.

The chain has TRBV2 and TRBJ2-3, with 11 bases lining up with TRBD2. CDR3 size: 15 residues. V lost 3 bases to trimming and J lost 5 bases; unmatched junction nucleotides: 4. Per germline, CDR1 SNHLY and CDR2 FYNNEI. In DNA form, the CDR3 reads TGTGCCAGCAGTGACCAACTAGCGGGGGAAGATACGCAGTATTTT. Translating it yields CASSDQLAGEDTQYF.

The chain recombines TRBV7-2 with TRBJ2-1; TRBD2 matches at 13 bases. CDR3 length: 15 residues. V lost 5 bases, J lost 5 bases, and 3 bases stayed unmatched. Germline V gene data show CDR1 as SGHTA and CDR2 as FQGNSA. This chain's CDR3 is CASSGGLAGHNEQFF. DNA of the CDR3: TGTGCCAGCAGCGGGGGACTAGCGGGGCACAATGAGCAGTTCTTC.

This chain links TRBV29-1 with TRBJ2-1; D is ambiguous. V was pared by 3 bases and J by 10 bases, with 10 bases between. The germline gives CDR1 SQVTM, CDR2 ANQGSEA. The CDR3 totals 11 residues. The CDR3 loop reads CSVEVGNEQFF. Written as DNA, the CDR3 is TGCAGCGTTGAGGTGGGGAACGAGCAGTTCTTC.

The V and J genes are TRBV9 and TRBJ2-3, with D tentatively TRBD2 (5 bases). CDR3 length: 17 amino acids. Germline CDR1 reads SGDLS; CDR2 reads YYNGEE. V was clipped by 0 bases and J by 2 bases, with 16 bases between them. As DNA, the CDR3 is TGTGCCAGCAGCGTAGAGTCGGCGGGCGTCACCACAGATACGCAGTATTTT. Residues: CASSVESAGVTTDTQYF.

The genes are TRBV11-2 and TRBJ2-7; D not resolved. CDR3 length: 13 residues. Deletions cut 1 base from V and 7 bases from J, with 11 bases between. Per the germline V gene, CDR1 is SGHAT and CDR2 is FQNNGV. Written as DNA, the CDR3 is TGTGCCAGCAGCTTAGTTTCCGTGAGTGAGCAGTACTTC. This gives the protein CASSLVSVSEQYF.

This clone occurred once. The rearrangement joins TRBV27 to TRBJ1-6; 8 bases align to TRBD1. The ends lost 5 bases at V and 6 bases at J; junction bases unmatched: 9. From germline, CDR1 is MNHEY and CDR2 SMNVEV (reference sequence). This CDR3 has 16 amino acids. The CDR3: CASSHQPGQVNSPLHF. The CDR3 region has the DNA TGTGCCAGCAGTCATCAGCCGGGACAGGTTAATTCACCCCTCCACTTT.

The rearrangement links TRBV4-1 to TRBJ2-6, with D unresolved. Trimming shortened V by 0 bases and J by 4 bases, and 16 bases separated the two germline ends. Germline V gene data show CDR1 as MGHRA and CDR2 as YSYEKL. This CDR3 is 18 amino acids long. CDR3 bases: TGCGCCAGCAGCCAAGAGAGTTCCGGGTTCGACGGGGCCAACGTCCTGACTTTC. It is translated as CASSQESSGFDGANVLTF.